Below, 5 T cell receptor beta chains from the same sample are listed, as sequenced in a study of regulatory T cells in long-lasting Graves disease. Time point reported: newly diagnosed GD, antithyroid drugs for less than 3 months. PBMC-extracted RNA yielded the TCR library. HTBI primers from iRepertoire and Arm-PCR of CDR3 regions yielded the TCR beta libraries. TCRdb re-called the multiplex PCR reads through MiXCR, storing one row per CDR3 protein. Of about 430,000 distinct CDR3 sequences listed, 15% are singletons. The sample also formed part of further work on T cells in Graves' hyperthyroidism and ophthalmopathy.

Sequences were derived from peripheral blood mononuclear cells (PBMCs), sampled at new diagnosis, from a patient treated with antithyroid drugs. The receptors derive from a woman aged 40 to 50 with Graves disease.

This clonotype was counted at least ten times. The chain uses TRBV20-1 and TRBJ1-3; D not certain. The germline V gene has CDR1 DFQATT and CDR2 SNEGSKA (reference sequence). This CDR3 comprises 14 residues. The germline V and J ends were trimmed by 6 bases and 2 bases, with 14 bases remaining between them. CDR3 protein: CSAVTRGTGNTIYF. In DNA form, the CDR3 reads TGCAGTGCAGTGACCAGAGGTACTGGAAACACCATATATTTT.

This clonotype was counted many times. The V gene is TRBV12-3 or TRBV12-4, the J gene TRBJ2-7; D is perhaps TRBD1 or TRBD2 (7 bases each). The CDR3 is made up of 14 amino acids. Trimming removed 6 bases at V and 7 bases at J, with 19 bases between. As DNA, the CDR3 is TGTGCCAGCAGACAGGGAGGGGGCCTAGGGGAGCAGTACTTC. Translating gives CASRQGGGLGEQYF.

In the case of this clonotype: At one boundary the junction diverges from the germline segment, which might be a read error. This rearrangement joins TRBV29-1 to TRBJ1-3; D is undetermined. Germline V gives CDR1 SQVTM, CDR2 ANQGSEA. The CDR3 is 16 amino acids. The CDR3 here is CSAEESGSQAGNTIYF. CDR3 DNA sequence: TGCAGCGCTGAAGAATCGGGATCTCAGGCCGGAAACACCATATATTTT. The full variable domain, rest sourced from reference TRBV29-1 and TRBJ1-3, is SAVISQKPSRDICQRGTSLTIQCQVDSQVTMMFWYRQQPGQSLTLIATANQGSEATYESGFVIDKFPISRPNLTFSTLTVSNMSPEDSSIYLCSAEESGSQAGNTIYFGEGSWLTVV.

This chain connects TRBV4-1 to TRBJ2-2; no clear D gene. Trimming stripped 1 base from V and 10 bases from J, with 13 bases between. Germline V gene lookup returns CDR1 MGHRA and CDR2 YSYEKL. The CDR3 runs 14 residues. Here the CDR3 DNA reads TGCGCCAGCAGCCAAGTAGGCCCTCCCGCGGAGCTGTTTTTT. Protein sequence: CASSQVGPPAELFF.

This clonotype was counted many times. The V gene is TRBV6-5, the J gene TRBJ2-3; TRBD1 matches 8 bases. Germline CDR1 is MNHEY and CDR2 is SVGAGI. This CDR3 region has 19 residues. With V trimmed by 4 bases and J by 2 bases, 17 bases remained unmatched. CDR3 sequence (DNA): TGTGCCAGCAGTTTTCTAACTGCCCACAGGGGGTTACTCACAGATACGCAGTATTTT. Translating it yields CASSFLTAHRGLLTDTQYF.